This T cell receptor beta chain was captured in a study of OX40 agonist ivuxolimab in advanced cancers. Only in-frame clones appear in the TCRdb table, and some are missing; sequencing was by immunoSEQ multiplex PCR. The sample includes roughly 59,000 clones, 85% to 95% seen only once; the top ten take over 10%. The sample in question was CD4+ or CD8+ T cells sorted from blood, obtained in a trial of the OX40 agonist ivuxolimab. The origin of this receptor is an adult with an advanced solid tumor such as melanoma, head and neck, liver or kidney cancer.

The CDR3 DNA reads TGTGCCAGCAGTTACTCGAACCCGGGCCCAGATACGCAGTATTTT. Translated: CASSYSNPGPDTQYF. The chain uses TRBV6-5 and TRBJ2-3; unclear D gene. This CDR3 has 15 residues. With 0 bases removed from V and 4 bases from J, the gap between germline ends came to 11 bases. Germline V gives CDR1 MNHEY, CDR2 SVGAGI.